These 32 T cell receptor beta chains were sequenced from one sample in a study of regulatory T cells in long-lasting Graves disease (dated by TCRdb to the early 2020s). The method was multiplex PCR. Sequencing was performed on an Illumina HiSeq 4000. TCR beta libraries were built with iRepertoire HTBI primers and Arm-PCR amplification of CDR3 regions. TCRdb trimmed the raw reads at Q25, called clones with MiXCR and kept productive beta chains. Each CDR3 protein appears once, grouped with its most common genes and DNA. The sample table holds about 470,000 distinct CDR3 sequences, of which roughly 20% were seen once. Under 9% of the sample is in the top ten clones. Taken with the paper, the label for time point translates to: persistent/refractory GD, antithyroid drugs over 5 years with positive TRAb. RNA was extracted from PBMCs in TRIzol for both TCR sequencing and RNA sequencing. The sequencing used peripheral blood mononuclear cells (PBMCs), collected when the disease was refractory, from a patient treated with antithyroid drugs. The receptors derive from a female donor with Graves disease.

This clonotype was seen only a few times. CDR3 bases: TGTGCCAGTAGTACCGCCCCGGGACAGTTCTACGAGCAGTACTTC. Translation gives CASSTAPGQFYEQYF. This chain uses TRBV19 with TRBJ2-7; TRBD1 matches at 7 bases. The V gene end was trimmed by 4 bases and the J gene end by 3 bases; junction bases not matched to a gene: 9. The CDR3 is made up of 15 amino acids. Germline V gene sequence: CDR1 LNHDA, CDR2 SQIVND (reference sequence).

As to this clonotype: This may stem from a read error, because a much larger clone lies one nucleotide away. This is likely a read error, given that the CDR3 carries no conserved phenylalanine or tryptophan at its end. The CDR3 bases are TGCAGCGGTAACAGGGGGTTGCAAGAGACCCAGTACTCC. This encodes CSGNRGLQETQYS. This rearrangement joins TRBV20-1 to TRBJ2-5; TRBD1 aligns across 8 bases. This CDR3 is 13 amino acids long. The germline CDR1 and CDR2 sequences are DFQATT and SNEGSKA (reference sequence).

Points on this clonotype: The junction departs from germline at one end; a sequencing error may be responsible. CDR3 loop: CASSSKADFTGELLF. In DNA, the CDR3 is TGTGCCAGCTCATCCAAAGCGGACTTCACCGGGGAGCTGCTTTTT. The J gene is TRBJ2-2, the V gene TRBV18; TRBD2 is a possible D gene (5 bases). Germline lookup yields CDR1 KGHSH and CDR2 LQKENI. The CDR3 sequence is 15 residues long.

This clonotype was seen a few times. J is TRBJ2-7 and V is TRBV6-5; D gene ambiguous. CDR3 length equals 13 residues. Trimming removed 4 bases at V and 5 bases at J, with 12 bases between. Germline lookup yields CDR1 MNHEY and CDR2 SVGAGI. This chain's CDR3 is CASSSTTQHEQYF. In nucleotides, the CDR3 is TGTGCCAGCAGTTCGACAACTCAGCACGAGCAGTACTTC.

This clonotype was counted ten times or more. This rearrangement joins TRBV28 to TRBJ2-7; TRBD2 agrees at 11 bases. Unmatched junction bases numbered 7, after V lost 6 bases and J lost 3 bases. The germline gives CDR1 MDHEN, CDR2 SYDVKM. The CDR3 covers 15 residues. DNA of the CDR3: TGTGCCAGCAGCCAAACTAGCGGGAGCTTCTACGAGCAGTACTTC. Its translation is CASSQTSGSFYEQYF.

Notes on this clonotype: A much larger clonotype is one base distant, so this may be a read error. The chain employs TRBV24-1 and TRBJ1-4, with 7 bases that match TRBD1. Germline loops: CDR1 KGHDR, CDR2 SFDVKD. CDR3 length equals 16 residues. The CDR3 reads CATSDRDRDLNGKLFF. The CDR3 DNA sequence: TGTGCCACCAGTGACAGAGACAGGGACCTTAATGGAAAACTGTTTTTT.

In DNA form, the CDR3 reads TGCAGCGTGTATGGGACAGAGCTTAACACTGAAGCTTTCTTT. As protein: CSVYGTELNTEAFF. The chain joins TRBV29-1 to TRBJ1-1; TRBD1 agrees at 7 bases. The length of the CDR3 is 14 residues. J gave up 2 bases and V 6 bases, and 9 bases lay outside the gene matches. The germline V gene encodes CDR1 SQVTM and CDR2 ANQGSEA.

The chain employs TRBV7-2 and TRBJ2-1, with D uncertain. Trimming cost V 11 bases and J 5 bases, with 19 bases left between them. The CDR3 contains 14 residues. Germline V CDR1 and CDR2: SGHTA, FQGNSA. CDR3 amino acids: CAGTSGSAHNEQFF. The CDR3 DNA is TGTGCCGGCACTTCCGGGTCAGCTCACAATGAGCAGTTCTTC.

The chain uses TRBV4-1 and TRBJ2-7; 10 nucleotides line up with TRBD1. The junction had 4 bases not matched to a gene; V was cut back by 3 bases and J by 2 bases. Germline CDR1 is MGHRA and CDR2 is YSYEKL. This CDR3 is built from 15 residues. CDR3 sequence reads: CASSQRTGGTYEQYF. The CDR3 nucleotides are TGCGCCAGCAGCCAGCGGACAGGGGGAACCTACGAGCAGTACTTC.

In regard to this clonotype: Relative to the germline gene, one junction end is altered; a read error may explain this. CDR3 DNA: TGTGCCAGCAGTTCGGGGGGCCTCGGTAGCAATCAGCACCAGCATTTT. This encodes CASSSGGLGSNQHQHF. This rearrangement joins TRBV28 to TRBJ1-5, with D possibly matching TRBD1 (6 bases). CDR1 is MDHEN, CDR2 SYDVKM, per germline. The CDR3 consists of 16 residues.

This clonotype came up many times. This chain connects TRBV6-1 to TRBJ2-5, with a weak D call TRBD1 (5 bases). The CDR3 spans 12 residues. Trimming pared 7 bases from V and 1 base from J, leaving 7 bases between. The germline gives CDR1 MNHNS, CDR2 SASEGT. CDR3 sequence reads: CASIDSQETQYF. The CDR3, as DNA: TGTGCCAGCATCGACAGCCAAGAGACCCAGTACTTC.

This clonotype was seen repeatedly, ten times or more. V gene TRBV11-3 combines with J gene TRBJ2-5; no clear D gene. The CDR3 is 14 amino acids. V lost 1 base to trimming and J lost 1 base, with 7 bases between them. The germline gives CDR1 SGHNT, CDR2 YENEEA. The CDR3 spells CASSLGPSQETQYF. CDR3 DNA sequence: TGTGCCAGCAGCTTAGGACCAAGCCAAGAGACCCAGTACTTC. Full variable domain (remainder filled in from reference TRBV11-3 and TRBJ2-5): EAGVVQSPRYKIIEKKQPVAFWCNPISGHNTLYWYLQNLGQGPELLIRYENEEAVDDSQLPKDRFSAERLKGVDSTLKIQPAELGDSAVYLCASSLGPSQETQYFGPGTRLLVL.

The chain employs TRBV7-3 and TRBJ2-2; D is perhaps TRBD2 (6 bases). This CDR3 has 14 residues. The germline V gene encodes CDR1 SGHTA and CDR2 FQGTGA. The ends were cut back, 3 bases at V and 6 bases at J, with 11 bases in the middle. CDR3 in DNA: TGTGCCAGCAGCTTCCGTGGGGGGTCCGGGGAGCTGTTTTTT. Translation: CASSFRGGSGELFF.

The chain employs TRBV11-2 and TRBJ1-6, with D tentatively TRBD1 (6 bases). V dropped 5 bases and J dropped 7 bases, with 12 bases sitting between them. Looked up from germline, CDR1 is SGHAT and CDR2 is FQNNGV. The CDR3 is made up of 14 amino acids. DNA of the CDR3: TGTGCCAGCAGCCCAAGAGGGGGGAATTCACCCCTCCACTTT. This codes for CASSPRGGNSPLHF.

This chain connects TRBV7-2 to TRBJ2-6; D remains ambiguous. V lost 11 bases and J 8 bases, leaving 13 bases between the germline ends. This CDR3 region has 12 residues. Germline V gene data show CDR1 as SGHTA and CDR2 as FQGNSA. The DNA of the CDR3 is TGTGCCTCCTCTTGGGTATCCAACGTCCTGACTTTC. Translation: CASSWVSNVLTF.

On this clonotype: This sequence may be a read error, since a much larger clone differs from it by one base. V is TRBV5-4 and J is TRBJ2-5, with 8 positions matching TRBD2. V gave up 2 bases and J gave up 5 bases; unmatched junction bases: 8. CDR3 size: 15 residues. Germline V lookup: CDR1 SGHNT, CDR2 YYREEE (reference sequence). This chain's CDR3 is CASSFTSGAVETQYF. For the CDR3, the DNA is TGTGCCAGCAGCTTCACTAGCGGAGCGGTGGAGACCCAGTACTTC.

This chain connects TRBV7-2 to TRBJ1-2, with a tentative D call TRBD1 (5 bases). CDR1 and CDR2 from the germline V gene are SGHTA and FQGNSA. With 3 bases removed from V and 6 bases from J, the gap between germline ends came to 8 bases. CDR3 size: 12 residues. Written as DNA, the CDR3 is TGTGCCAGCAGCTTCAGGGACCATGGCTACACCTTC. This gives the protein CASSFRDHGYTF.

This clonotype has a count of ten or more. The chain couples TRBV27 to TRBJ2-5, with D possibly being TRBD2 (5 bases). Germline CDR1 MNHEY, CDR2 SMNVEV (reference sequence). V shed 3 bases and J shed 5 bases, with 10 bases lying between them. The CDR3 spans 13 residues. Here the CDR3 reads CASSFGVVETQYF. As DNA, the CDR3 is TGTGCCAGCAGTTTCGGGGTAGTCGAGACCCAGTACTTC.

This clonotype was counted only a few times. V gene TRBV6-5 combines with J gene TRBJ1-2; no clear D. Germline V lookup: CDR1 MNHEY, CDR2 SVGAGI. The CDR3 is 15 residues long. Trimming left V 2 bases short and J 8 bases short, with 18 bases between. CDR3 sequence: CASSYLVDGGYGYTF. CDR3 DNA sequence: TGTGCCAGCAGTTACCTGGTGGATGGCGGTTACGGCTACACCTTC.

The sample holds many counts of this clonotype. This chain uses TRBV11-2 with TRBJ2-7, with 7 bases aligning to TRBD2. V was pared by 5 bases and J by 7 bases, with 23 bases of the junction left unmatched. The CDR3 has 18 amino acids. Germline V lookup: CDR1 SGHAT, CDR2 FQNNGV. CDR3 loop: CASSRRASGRGTWGEQYF. DNA of the CDR3: TGTGCCAGCAGCCGCCGGGCTAGCGGAAGGGGAACGTGGGGAGAGCAGTACTTC.

This clonotype was found many times. The gene calls are TRBV7-3 and TRBJ2-5; 8 bases map to TRBD1. This CDR3 is built from 16 residues. CDR1 is SGHTA and CDR2 is FQGTGA in the germline V gene. The V segment lost 5 bases and the J segment 4 bases; nucleotides outside the gene matches: 12. This CDR3 is CASSDDTGQDPETQYF. CDR3 coding DNA: TGTGCCAGCAGCGACGATACGGGACAGGACCCAGAGACCCAGTACTTC.

The CDR3, as DNA: TGTGCCAGCAGTCTGGGAGTACTCTCCTACGAGCAGTACTTC. Translated, it gives CASSLGVLSYEQYF. V and J are TRBV13 and TRBJ2-7, with a weak D call TRBD2 (5 bases). Germline lookup yields CDR1 PRHDT and CDR2 FYEKMQ (reference sequence). This CDR3 contains 14 residues. The V end was cut by 6 bases, the J end by 0 bases, with 12 bases between.

Concerning this clonotype: This could be a read error, since a much larger clone is one nucleotide away. The rearrangement links TRBV12-3 or TRBV12-4 to TRBJ2-1; 7 bases line up with TRBD2. V lost 2 bases, J lost 7 bases, and 5 bases stayed unmatched. The CDR3 sequence is 14 residues long. In nucleotides, the CDR3 is TGTGCCAGCAGTTTACTAGCGGCTGGGAATGAGCAGTTCTTC. This gives the protein CASSLLAAGNEQFF.

The rearrangement uses TRBV20-1 and TRBJ2-2, with a possible D match to TRBD1 (6 bases). This CDR3 has 16 amino acids. Germline CDR1 reads DFQATT; CDR2 reads SNEGSKA (reference sequence). Trimming took off 0 bases at V and 0 bases at J, with 11 bases between the two ends. The CDR3 sequence is CSARDRDKANTGELFF. The CDR3 nucleotides read TGCAGTGCTAGAGATAGGGACAAAGCGAACACCGGGGAGCTGTTTTTT.

This clonotype was detected many times. J is TRBJ1-5 and V is TRBV7-2, with 7 nucleotides matching TRBD1. The CDR3 length is 16 residues. In germline, CDR1 is SGHTA, CDR2 FQGNSA. V lost 0 bases, J lost 6 bases, and 8 bases stayed unmatched. CDR3 in amino acids: CASSLAFGGGSQPQHF. The CDR3 DNA reads as TGTGCCAGCAGCTTAGCGTTTGGAGGGGGCAGTCAGCCCCAGCATTTT.

A word on this clonotype: The germline gene is not matched at one end of the junction; a read error may be the cause. The J gene is TRBJ2-5, the V gene TRBV7-7, with 13 bases aligning to TRBD2. Looked up from germline, CDR1 is SSHAT and CDR2 is FNYEAQ (reference sequence). This CDR3 region has 16 residues. The chain's CDR3 is CASSRTSGSVIETQYF. CDR3 DNA sequence: TGTGCTAGCAGTCGGACTAGCGGGAGTGTCATTGAGACCCAGTACTTC.

This clonotype was counted ten times or more. The rearrangement joins TRBV7-2 to TRBJ2-7, with TRBD2 matching 9 bases. The CDR3 length is 17 residues. V lost 3 bases to trimming and J lost 0 bases; unmatched junction nucleotides: 9. Germline lookup yields CDR1 SGHTA and CDR2 FQGNSA. CDR3 bases: TGTGCCAGCAGCTTGCGTACTAGCGGGTATAGCTCCTACGAGCAGTACTTC. This translates into CASSLRTSGYSSYEQYF.

Many counts were recorded for this clonotype. V gene TRBV30 combines with J gene TRBJ1-1; D not certain. Trimming cost V 7 bases and J 0 bases, with 9 bases left between them. The CDR3 length is 12 residues. The germline V gene encodes CDR1 GTSNPN and CDR2 SVGIG (reference sequence). The chain's CDR3 is CALQIMNTEAFF. Written as DNA, the CDR3 is TGTGCCTTGCAGATCATGAACACTGAAGCTTTCTTT.

As for this clonotype: A much larger clone differs from this one at a single base, so this may be a read error. The genes are TRBV25-1 and TRBJ1-1; D unresolved. Trimming stripped 0 bases from V and 3 bases from J, with 5 bases between. Germline values: CDR1 MGHDK, CDR2 SYGVNS. CDR3 size: 13 residues. The CDR3 loop reads CASSEYGDTEAFF. In nucleotides, the CDR3 is TGTGCCAGCAGTGAATATGGGGACACTGAAGCTTTCTTT.

This clonotype appeared a few times. This rearrangement joins TRBV7-2 to TRBJ1-6; D is ambiguous. Germline V gene sequence: CDR1 SGHTA, CDR2 FQGNSA. There are 12 residues in the CDR3. V gave up 4 bases and J gave up 14 bases, with 12 bases separating them. CDR3 residues: CASSSQALSLHF. The CDR3 DNA reads as TGTGCCAGCAGCTCCCAGGCCCTCTCCCTCCACTTT.

This clonotype showed up many times. The chain carries TRBV7-2 and TRBJ2-7, with a possible D match to TRBD2 (6 bases). Germline V gives CDR1 SGHTA, CDR2 FQGNSA. The CDR3 extends over 17 amino acids. The V gene lost 1 base and the J gene lost 0 bases, with 16 bases spanning the gap. This CDR3 is CASSLGSGLRSSYEQYF. DNA of the CDR3: TGTGCCAGCAGCTTAGGTTCGGGACTCAGAAGCTCCTACGAGCAGTACTTC.

Many counts were recorded for this clonotype. The chain is built from TRBV30 and TRBJ2-6; D call uncertain. CDR3 length: 14 amino acids. Germline loops: CDR1 GTSNPN, CDR2 SVGIG (reference sequence). V was cut by 2 bases and J by 0 bases, with 5 bases left in between. CDR3 in amino acids: CAWSRFSGANVLTF. Written as DNA, the CDR3 is TGTGCCTGGAGTCGGTTCTCTGGGGCCAACGTCCTGACTTTC.